This T cell receptor beta chain came from a study of beta chain features in type 1 diabetes. The sequenced template was cDNA made from the entire isolated RNA. The repertoire was sequenced with immunoSEQ multiplex PCR; TCRdb's copy has only in-frame clones and lacks some. In the table there are about 140,000 clones, over 8% of which are singletons. From germline, CDR1 is MNHNY and CDR2 SVGAGI (reference sequence). The CDR3 contains 15 residues. Trimming removed 6 bases from V and 4 bases from J; junction bases left unmatched: 8. Concerning this clone itself: Its cognate antigen is unknown.

Study-wide results and caveats: High TCR expression in some cells could lead to their over-representation in cDNA sequencing. For patients, the naive, central memory and Treg TCRB repertoires appeared more alike than for healthy donors.

Sequenced input: central memory CD4+ T cells from blood. V usage is TRBV6-6 and J usage is TRBJ2-3; 9 bases are shared with TRBD1. The sequence derives from a woman aged 40 to 50 in good health. The CDR3 DNA follows: TGTGCCAGCAGCCCGCGGGACAGGGCCTCAGATACGCAGTATTTT. Translating it yields CASSPRDRASDTQYF.